One and the same sample provided the 25 T cell receptor beta chains below, sequenced in a study of shared clonotypes between healthy human individuals. This table comes from immunoSEQ multiplex PCR, and its TCRdb copy is limited to in-frame clones, with some not included. The sample has some 500,000 clones; about 80% are singletons. Sequenced: PBMCs. These receptors were taken from a woman in her thirties or forties in good health. Some clones in this sample may be carry-over from other donors' samples.

This clone was seen at least ten times. The J gene is TRBJ1-1, the V gene TRBV6-1; D not certain. This CDR3 region has 15 residues. The V gene's germline CDR1 is MNHNS and CDR2 SASEGT. Trimming took off 5 bases at V and 0 bases at J, with 13 bases between the two ends. The CDR3, as DNA: TGTGCCAGCAGTCCCTACAGAGCTCTGAACACTGAAGCTTTCTTT. It specifies CASSPYRALNTEAFF.

The V and J genes are TRBV6-1 and TRBJ1-4, with 9 positions matching TRBD1. V lost 3 bases, J lost 0 bases, and 11 bases stayed unmatched. The CDR3 sequence is 19 residues long. The germline CDR1 and CDR2 sequences are MNHNS and SASEGT. The CDR3 reads CASSDAGTGTSATNEKLFF. The DNA for the CDR3 is TGTGCCAGCAGTGACGCCGGGACAGGGACTTCTGCAACTAATGAAAAACTGTTTTTT.

The chain couples TRBV9 to TRBJ2-2; no definite D call. CDR1 is SGDLS, CDR2 YYNGEE, per germline. Trimming took 3 bases from V and 3 from J, leaving 6 bases between them. The CDR3 spans 13 residues. The DNA for the CDR3 is TGTGCCAGCAGCGCACGGGACACCGGGGAGCTGTTTTTT. Its protein is CASSARDTGELFF.

This chain joins TRBV2 and TRBJ1-2, with 7 bases identical to TRBD1. The CDR3 runs to 16 residues. CDR1 SNHLY and CDR2 FYNNEI come from the germline V gene. Trimming took 8 bases from V and 1 from J; bases not matched to a gene: 13. In nucleotides, the CDR3 is TGTGCCAGCGGCGTGGGAGGACAGGTGTTTAACTATGGCTACACCTTC. It yields the protein CASGVGGQVFNYGYTF.

V is TRBV7-6 and J is TRBJ1-4; 11 bases are shared with TRBD1. The CDR3 totals 14 residues. J lost 7 bases, V lost 6 bases, and 4 bases had no gene match. Per germline, CDR1 SGHVS and CDR2 FNYEAQ. The DNA for the CDR3 is TGTGCCAGCAGTCAAGGGACAGGGGGTGAAAAACTGTTTTTT. Translation gives CASSQGTGGEKLFF.

Points on this clone: A far larger clone is a single base away, which makes a read error likely. This chain links TRBV7-3 with TRBJ1-4; TRBD1 is a possible D gene (5 bases). The CDR3 spans 16 residues. The germline V gene encodes CDR1 SGHTA and CDR2 FQGTGA. In nucleotides, the CDR3 is TGTGACAGCAGCTCTCGGGACCCTGCAACTAATGAAAAACTGTTTTTT. This codes for CDSSSRDPATNEKLFF. The full variable domain, rest sourced from reference TRBV7-3 and TRBJ1-4, is GAGVSQTPSNKVTEKGKYVELRCDPISGHTALYWYRQSLGQGPEFLIYFQGTGAADDSGLPNDRFFAVRPEGSVSTLKIQRTERGDSAVYLCDSSSRDPATNEKLFFGSGTQLSVL.

V is TRBV4-1 and J is TRBJ2-3; no firm D call. The CDR3 contains 16 residues. In germline, CDR1 is MGHRA, CDR2 YSYEKL. The germline V and J ends were trimmed by 2 bases and 0 bases, with 12 bases remaining between them. CDR3 DNA: TGCGCCAGCAGCCAAAGGACGGAATCCAGCACAGATACGCAGTATTTT. Protein: CASSQRTESSTDTQYF.

This clone turned up a few times. The chain joins TRBV5-6 to TRBJ2-3, with 7 bases matching TRBD1. The CDR3 is 14 amino acids. Germline V gene data show CDR1 as SGHDT and CDR2 as YYEEEE. V dropped 4 bases and J dropped 1; count of bases not matched to a gene: 3. CDR3 in DNA: TGTGCCAGCAGCCCGGGACAGCGCACAGATACGCAGTATTTT. This sequence encodes CASSPGQRTDTQYF.

The V call is TRBV28, the J call TRBJ2-2; TRBD1 or TRBD2 may be the D gene (5 bases each). Germline CDR1 is MDHEN and CDR2 is SYDVKM. Trimming left V 3 bases short and J 4 bases short, with 6 bases between. This CDR3 spans 13 amino acids. DNA for the CDR3: TGTGCCAGCAGTTTCGGGGCCACCGGGGAGCTGTTTTTT. It translates to CASSFGATGELFF.

This chain links TRBV6-5 with TRBJ2-7; 10 nucleotides match TRBD2. The germline CDR1 and CDR2 sequences are MNHEY and SVGAGI. V was clipped by 5 bases and J by 3 bases; unmatched bases: 4. The CDR3 runs to 14 residues. CDR3 loop: CASSQREGNYEQYF. Here the CDR3 DNA reads TGTGCCAGCAGTCAGCGGGAGGGGAACTACGAGCAGTACTTC.

The CDR3 here is CASSFGTSVQETQYF. For the CDR3, the DNA is TGCGCCAGCAGCTTCGGCACTAGCGTTCAAGAGACCCAGTACTTC. This sequence joins TRBV5-1 and TRBJ2-5, with 7 bases fitting TRBD2. This CDR3 is built from 15 residues. Germline-derived CDR1 and CDR2 are SGHRS and YFSETQ. The V gene end was trimmed by 2 bases and the J gene end by 2 bases; junction bases not matched to a gene: 6. Filled out from reference TRBV5-1 and TRBJ2-5, the complete variable domain reads KAGVTQTPRYLIKTRGQQVTLSCSPISGHRSVSWYQQTPGQGLQFLFEYFSETQRNKGNFPGRFSGRQFSNSRSEMNVSTLELGDSALYLCASSFGTSVQETQYFGPGTRLLVL.

This clone was counted a few times. This chain joins TRBV7-9 and TRBJ1-5; a weak D match, TRBD1 (5 bases). The CDR3 is made up of 13 amino acids. Deletions cut 5 bases from V and 7 bases from J, with 12 bases between. Germline loops: CDR1 SEHNR, CDR2 FQNEAQ (reference sequence). The CDR3 DNA follows: TGTGCCAGCAGCCAAGAGGGGCAGCAGCCCCAGCATTTT. Translated: CASSQEGQQPQHF.

A word on this clone: Other DNA sequences in this specimen translate into the identical CDR3. V is TRBV19 and J is TRBJ1-5; D ambiguous. The length of the CDR3 is 15 residues. V shed 1 base and J shed 4 bases, with 11 bases lying between them. Germline V gene sequence: CDR1 LNHDA, CDR2 SQIVND (reference sequence). The CDR3 DNA is TGTGCCAGTAGTATAGGTAGGTCCCGGAATCAGCCCCAGCATTTT. Translation: CASSIGRSRNQPQHF. Complete variable domain (other parts from reference TRBV19 and TRBJ1-5): DGGITQSPKYLFRKEGQNVTLSCEQNLNHDAMYWYRQDPGQGLRLIYYSQIVNDFQKGDIAEGYSVSREKKESFPLTVTSAQKNPTAFYLCASSIGRSRNQPQHFGDGTRLSIL.

Comment on this clone: The DNA is left out, because the CDR3 cannot be placed on it with certainty; the CDR3 is given as TCRdb lists it. This chain joins TRBV21-1 and TRBJ1-5. TRBV21-1 is a listed pseudogene. With termini counted, the CDR3 has 18 amino acids. This CDR3 is CASSKRGGWGVGNQPQHF.

This clone was seen just once. The V and J genes are TRBV27 and TRBJ2-2; tentatively, D is TRBD2 (6 bases). The germline gives CDR1 MNHEY, CDR2 SMNVEV (reference sequence). V shed 6 bases and J shed 3 bases, with 8 bases lying between them. The CDR3 is 13 residues long. CDR3 sequence (DNA): TGTGCCAGCAGCAAGCGGGACACCGGGGAGCTGTTTTTT. Encoded protein: CASSKRDTGELFF.

J is TRBJ1-1 and V is TRBV30; D gene uncertain. CDR3 length: 11 residues. The ends were cut back, 4 bases at V and 4 bases at J, with 7 bases in the middle. CDR1 and CDR2 from the germline V gene are GTSNPN and SVGIG (reference sequence). CDR3: CAWTGSTEAFF. CDR3 DNA sequence: TGTGCCTGGACCGGGAGCACTGAAGCTTTCTTT.

This chain joins TRBV28 and TRBJ1-2; TRBD1 agrees at 10 bases. Trimming cost V 4 bases and J 4 bases; bases outside gene matches: 9. The CDR3 covers 16 residues. In germline, CDR1 is MDHEN, CDR2 SYDVKM. In nucleotides, the CDR3 is TGTGCCAGCAGTTCGGGACAGGGGAGATTGGGCTATGGCTACACCTTC. This codes for CASSSGQGRLGYGYTF.

The V and J genes are TRBV18 and TRBJ2-3; D unclear. Per germline, CDR1 KGHSH and CDR2 LQKENI. V was cut by 5 bases and J by 3 bases, with 3 bases left in between. The CDR3 has 11 residues. CDR3 in DNA: TGTGCCAGCTCAGAGACAGATACGCAGTATTTT. Translated, it gives CASSETDTQYF.

The chain joins TRBV7-9 to TRBJ1-4, with D uncertain. The germline gives CDR1 SEHNR, CDR2 FQNEAQ (reference sequence). Trimming cost V 4 bases and J 6 bases, with 12 bases left between them. This CDR3 spans 14 amino acids. CDR3 sequence reads: CASSSGRTDEKLFF. The CDR3 bases are TGTGCCAGCAGCTCGGGAAGAACCGATGAAAAACTGTTTTTT. Using reference TRBV7-9 and TRBJ1-4 for the parts outside the CDR3, the full variable domain is DTGVSQNPRHKITKRGQNVTFRCDPISEHNRLYWYRQTLGQGPEFLTYFQNEAQLEKSRLLSDRFSAERPKGSFSTLEIQRTEQGDSAMYLCASSSGRTDEKLFFGSGTQLSVL.

The chain links TRBV7-9 to TRBJ2-1, with 7 bases that match TRBD2. The CDR3 has 15 residues. J was trimmed by 7 bases and V by 3 bases; bases with no gene match: 9. Germline V gene data show CDR1 as SEHNR and CDR2 as FQNEAQ (reference sequence). The CDR3 DNA sequence: TGTGCCAGCAGCTTTGAGCGGGACCGTGGGAATGAGCAGTTCTTC. It specifies CASSFERDRGNEQFF.

The rearrangement joins TRBV5-1 to TRBJ2-1; D gene unclear. Trimming pared 0 bases from V and 10 bases from J, leaving 11 bases between. The germline CDR1 and CDR2 sequences are SGHRS and YFSETQ. The length of the CDR3 is 13 residues. This chain's CDR3 is CASSLALLEEQFF. CDR3 nucleotide sequence: TGCGCCAGCAGCTTGGCGTTGCTAGAGGAGCAGTTCTTC.

The chain is built from TRBV7-2 and TRBJ1-2; 8 bases agree with TRBD1. Germline CDR1 and CDR2: SGHTA and FQGNSA. The CDR3 has 16 residues. The junction had 14 bases not matched to a gene; V was cut back by 5 bases and J by 6 bases. The CDR3 region is CASSPGGSQGANGYTF. The CDR3 DNA is TGTGCCAGCAGCCCCGGAGGTAGCCAGGGGGCGAATGGCTACACCTTC.

The chain joins TRBV11-2 to TRBJ2-7, with 7 bases fitting TRBD1. With 5 bases clipped from V and 2 bases from J, the junction kept 15 bases outside the gene matches. Germline CDR1 is SGHAT and CDR2 is FQNNGV. The CDR3 extends over 17 amino acids. The CDR3 DNA reads as TGTGCCAGCAGCCGCAACAACAGACAGGGAGTCCCCTACGAGCAGTACTTC. Translating it yields CASSRNNRQGVPYEQYF.

The chain joins TRBV12-1 to TRBJ2-1; the table's D call, TRBD1, was not checked against the DNA. TRBV12-1 is a pseudogene segment. The CDR3 covers 16 residues. For the CDR3, the DNA is TGTGCCAGCAGCCCAGAACCGGGACAGATTAACAATGAGCAGCTCTTC. Encoded protein: CASSPEPGQINNEQLF.

V gene TRBV7-2 combines with J gene TRBJ2-5; the D gene is possibly TRBD2 (5 bases). The CDR3 extends over 15 amino acids. CDR1 is SGHTA and CDR2 is FQGNSA in the germline V gene. The V and J ends lost 1 base and 4 bases respectively, with 13 bases between them. CDR3 sequence reads: CASSLVVGAGETQYF. In DNA, the CDR3 is TGTGCCAGCAGCTTAGTGGTGGGAGCCGGAGAGACCCAGTACTTC.